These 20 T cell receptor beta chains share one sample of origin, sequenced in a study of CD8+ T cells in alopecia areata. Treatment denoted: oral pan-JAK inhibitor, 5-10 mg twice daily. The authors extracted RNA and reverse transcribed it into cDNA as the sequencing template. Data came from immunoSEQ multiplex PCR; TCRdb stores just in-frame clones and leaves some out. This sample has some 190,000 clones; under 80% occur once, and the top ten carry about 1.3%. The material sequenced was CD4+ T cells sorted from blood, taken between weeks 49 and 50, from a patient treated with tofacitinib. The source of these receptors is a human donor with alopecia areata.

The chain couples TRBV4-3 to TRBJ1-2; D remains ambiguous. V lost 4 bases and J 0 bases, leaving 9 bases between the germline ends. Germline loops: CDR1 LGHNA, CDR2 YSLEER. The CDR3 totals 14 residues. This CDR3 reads CASSRAGTNYGYTF. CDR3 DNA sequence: TGCGCCAGCAGCCGGGCGGGAACTAACTATGGCTACACCTTC.

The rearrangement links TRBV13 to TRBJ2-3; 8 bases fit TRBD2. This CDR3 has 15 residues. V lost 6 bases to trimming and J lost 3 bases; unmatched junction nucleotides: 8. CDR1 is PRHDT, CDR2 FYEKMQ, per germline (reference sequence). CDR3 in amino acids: CASRPRGGVTDTQYF. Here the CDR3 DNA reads TGTGCCAGCAGGCCCCGGGGGGGAGTAACAGATACGCAGTATTTT.

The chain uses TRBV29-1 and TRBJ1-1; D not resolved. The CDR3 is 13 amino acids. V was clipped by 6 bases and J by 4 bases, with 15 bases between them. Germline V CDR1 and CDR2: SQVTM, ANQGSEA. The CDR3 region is CSVVIGVSTEAFF. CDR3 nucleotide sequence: TGCAGCGTGGTCATCGGGGTTAGCACTGAAGCTTTCTTT.

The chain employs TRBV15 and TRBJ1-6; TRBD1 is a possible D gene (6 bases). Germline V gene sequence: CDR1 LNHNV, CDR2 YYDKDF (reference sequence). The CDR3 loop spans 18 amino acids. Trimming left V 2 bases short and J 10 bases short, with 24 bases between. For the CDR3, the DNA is TGTGCCACCAGCAGATATGTGGACAGACAGGACTGGGGATCACCCCTCCACTTT. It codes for CATSRYVDRQDWGSPLHF.

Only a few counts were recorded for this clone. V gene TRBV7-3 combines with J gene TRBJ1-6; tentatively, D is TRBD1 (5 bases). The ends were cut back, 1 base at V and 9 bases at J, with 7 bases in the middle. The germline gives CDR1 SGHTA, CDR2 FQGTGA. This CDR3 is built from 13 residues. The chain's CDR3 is CASSLNTGSPLHF. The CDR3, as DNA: TGTGCCAGCAGCTTAAACACAGGTTCACCCCTCCACTTT.

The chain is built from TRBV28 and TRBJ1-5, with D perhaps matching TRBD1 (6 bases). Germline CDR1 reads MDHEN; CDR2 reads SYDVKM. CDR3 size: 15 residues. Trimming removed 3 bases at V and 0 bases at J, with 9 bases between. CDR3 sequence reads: CASSLTGDSNQPQHF. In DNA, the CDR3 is TGTGCCAGCAGTTTGACAGGAGATAGCAATCAGCCCCAGCATTTT.

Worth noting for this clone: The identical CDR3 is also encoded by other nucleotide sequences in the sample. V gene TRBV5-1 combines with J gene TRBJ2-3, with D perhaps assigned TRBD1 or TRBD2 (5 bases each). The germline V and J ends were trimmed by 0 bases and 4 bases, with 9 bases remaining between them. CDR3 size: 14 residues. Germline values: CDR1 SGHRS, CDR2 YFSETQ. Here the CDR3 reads CASSLGGVADTQYF. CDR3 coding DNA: TGCGCCAGCAGCTTGGGAGGGGTGGCAGATACGCAGTATTTT.

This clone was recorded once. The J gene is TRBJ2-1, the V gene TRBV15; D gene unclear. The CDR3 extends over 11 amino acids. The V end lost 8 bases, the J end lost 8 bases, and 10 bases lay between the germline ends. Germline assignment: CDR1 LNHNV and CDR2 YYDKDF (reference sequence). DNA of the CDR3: TGTGCCACCGGAGAAAGGGATGAGCAGTTCTTC. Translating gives CATGERDEQFF.

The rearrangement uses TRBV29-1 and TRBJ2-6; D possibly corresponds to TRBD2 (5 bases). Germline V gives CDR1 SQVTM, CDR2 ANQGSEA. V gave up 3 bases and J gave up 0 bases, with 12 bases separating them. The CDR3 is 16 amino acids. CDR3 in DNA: TGCAGCGTTGACTCGGGGAACCGCTCTGGGGCCAACGTCCTGACTTTC. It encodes CSVDSGNRSGANVLTF.

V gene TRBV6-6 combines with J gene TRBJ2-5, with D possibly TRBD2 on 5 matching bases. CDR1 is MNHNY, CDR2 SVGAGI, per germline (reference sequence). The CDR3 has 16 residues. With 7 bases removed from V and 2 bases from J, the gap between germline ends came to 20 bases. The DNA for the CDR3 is TGTGCCAGCACCCCTCAGAGGGTAACTCTTCAAGAGACCCAGTACTTC. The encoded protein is CASTPQRVTLQETQYF.

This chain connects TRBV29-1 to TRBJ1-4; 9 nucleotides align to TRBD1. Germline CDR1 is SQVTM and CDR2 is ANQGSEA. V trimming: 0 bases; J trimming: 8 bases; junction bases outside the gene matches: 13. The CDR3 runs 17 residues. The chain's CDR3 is CSVEDHTAGQGKEKLFF. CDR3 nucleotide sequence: TGCAGCGTTGAAGATCACACAGCGGGACAGGGAAAGGAAAAACTGTTTTTT.

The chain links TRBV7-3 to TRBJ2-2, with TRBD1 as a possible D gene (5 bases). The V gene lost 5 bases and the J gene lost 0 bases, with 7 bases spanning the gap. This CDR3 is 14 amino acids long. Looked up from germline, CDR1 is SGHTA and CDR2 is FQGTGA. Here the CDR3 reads CASSGHPNTGELFF. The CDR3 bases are TGTGCCAGCAGCGGACACCCGAACACCGGGGAGCTGTTTTTT.

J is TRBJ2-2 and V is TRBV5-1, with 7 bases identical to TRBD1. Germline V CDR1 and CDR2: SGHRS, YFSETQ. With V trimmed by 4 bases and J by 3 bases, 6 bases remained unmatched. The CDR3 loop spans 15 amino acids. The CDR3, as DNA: TGCGCCAGCAGCCAACAGGGGAAGGACACCGGGGAGCTGTTTTTT. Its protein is CASSQQGKDTGELFF.

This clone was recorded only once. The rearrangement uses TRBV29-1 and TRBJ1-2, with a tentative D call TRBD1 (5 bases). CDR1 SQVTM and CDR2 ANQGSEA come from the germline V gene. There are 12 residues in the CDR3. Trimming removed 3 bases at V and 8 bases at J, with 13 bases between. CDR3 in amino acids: CSVDIWGQGYTF. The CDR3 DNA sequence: TGCAGCGTTGACATATGGGGCCAAGGCTACACCTTC.

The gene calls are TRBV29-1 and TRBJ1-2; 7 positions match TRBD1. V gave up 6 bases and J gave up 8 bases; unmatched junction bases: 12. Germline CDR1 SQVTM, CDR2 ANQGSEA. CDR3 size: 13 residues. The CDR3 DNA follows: TGCAGCGTCGCCCATACAGGGGAGGGCGGCTACACCTTC. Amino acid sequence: CSVAHTGEGGYTF.

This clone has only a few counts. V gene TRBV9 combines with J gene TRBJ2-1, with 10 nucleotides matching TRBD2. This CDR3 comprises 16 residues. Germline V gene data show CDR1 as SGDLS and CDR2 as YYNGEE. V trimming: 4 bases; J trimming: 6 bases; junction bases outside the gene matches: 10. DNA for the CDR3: TGTGCCAGCAGCATCTCCGCTAGCGGGGGTGCCAATGAGCAGTTCTTC. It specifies CASSISASGGANEQFF.

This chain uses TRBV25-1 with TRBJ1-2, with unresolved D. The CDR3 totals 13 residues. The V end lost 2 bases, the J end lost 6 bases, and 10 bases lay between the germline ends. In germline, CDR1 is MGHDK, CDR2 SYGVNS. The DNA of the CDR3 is TGTGCCAGCAGTGAACGACGCACGGATGGCTACACCTTC. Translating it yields CASSERRTDGYTF.

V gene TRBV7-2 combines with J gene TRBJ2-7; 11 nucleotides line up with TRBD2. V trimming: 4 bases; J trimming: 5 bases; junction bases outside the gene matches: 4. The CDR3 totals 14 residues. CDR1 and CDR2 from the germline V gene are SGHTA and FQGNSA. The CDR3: CASSYTSGGHEQYF. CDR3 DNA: TGTGCCAGCAGCTATACTAGCGGGGGTCACGAGCAGTACTTC.

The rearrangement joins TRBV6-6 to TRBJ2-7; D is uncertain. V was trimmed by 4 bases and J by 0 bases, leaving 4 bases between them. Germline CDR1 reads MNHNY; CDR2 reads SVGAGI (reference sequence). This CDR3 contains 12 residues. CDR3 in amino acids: CASSSTSYEQYF. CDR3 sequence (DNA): TGTGCCAGCAGTTCGACCTCCTACGAGCAGTACTTC.

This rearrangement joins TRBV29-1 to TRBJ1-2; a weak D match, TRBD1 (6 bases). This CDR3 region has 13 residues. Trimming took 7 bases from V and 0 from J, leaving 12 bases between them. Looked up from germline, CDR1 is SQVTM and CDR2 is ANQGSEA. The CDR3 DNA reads TGCAGCGCTCTGGACAGATCTAACTATGGCTACACCTTC. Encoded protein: CSALDRSNYGYTF.